What follows describes a single T cell receptor (beta chain). This table comes from immunoSEQ multiplex PCR, and its TCRdb copy is limited to in-frame clones, with some not included. The sample holds 250,000 or so clones, about four fifths seen once. The data belong to a study of blood T cell repertoires in COVID-19. Study information: T cells, B-cell-depleted T cells, or PBMCs provided the cDNA or gDNA that served as material.

This CDR3 region has 13 residues. Looked up from germline, CDR1 is GTSNPN and CDR2 is SVGIG (reference sequence). Trimming removed 0 bases at V and 8 bases at J, with 11 bases between. The genes are TRBV30 and TRBJ2-4, with D possibly matching TRBD2 (6 bases). The sequence came from a man between 45 and 60 years old who had recovered from COVID-19. The sequenced material came from PBMCs or T cells enriched from blood (not recorded which). CDR3 residues: CAWSVRRDDIQYF. The CDR3 bases are TGTGCCTGGAGTGTCAGGAGGGACGACATTCAGTACTTC.